These 10 T cell receptor beta chains were sequenced from one sample in a study of identical twins. TCRdb recomputed calls from the 5' RACE reads with MiXCR, one row per CDR3 protein. The sample contains 510,000 or so distinct CDR3 sequences, over 12% of which appear only once. These data were also reused for a study on yellow fever vaccine responses in identical twins.

Source material: CD4+ T cells sorted from blood. The receptors here all came from a woman between 18 and 29 years old in good health.

This clonotype showed up just a few times. The genes are TRBV28 and TRBJ2-1; 14 bases fit TRBD2. Germline V gene sequence: CDR1 MDHEN, CDR2 SYDVKM. With 2 bases clipped from V and 8 bases from J, the junction kept 2 bases outside the gene matches. There are 15 residues in the CDR3. CDR3 protein: CASSLGTSGSYEQFF. CDR3 nucleotide sequence: TGTGCCAGCAGTTTAGGGACTAGCGGGAGTTATGAGCAGTTCTTC. Full variable domain (outside the CDR3, taken from reference TRBV28 and TRBJ2-1): DVKVTQSSRYLVKRTGEKVFLECVQDMDHENMFWYRQDPGLGLRLIYFSYDVKMKEKGDIPEGYSVSREKKERFSLILESASTNQTSMYLCASSLGTSGSYEQFFGPGTRLTVL.

Worth noting for this clonotype: A read error may be the cause here, since a much bigger clone is one base away. The chain employs TRBV10-3 and TRBJ2-5, with D hard to call. The CDR3 is made up of 11 amino acids. From germline, CDR1 is ENHRY and CDR2 SYGVKD. DNA of the CDR3: TGTGCCATCAGTGAACAAGGGACCCAGTACTTC. Its protein is CAISEQGTQYF.

This clonotype was counted only a few times. J is TRBJ2-1 and V is TRBV4-2, with TRBD2 matching 10 bases. J gave up 9 bases and V 3 bases, and 5 bases lay outside the gene matches. Germline V CDR1 and CDR2: LGHNA, YNFKEQ. CDR3 size: 14 residues. The DNA of the CDR3 is TGTGCCAGCAGCCAGAGCGGGAGGGCCGTTGAGCAGTTCTTC. Translated: CASSQSGRAVEQFF.

This chain joins TRBV6-2 or TRBV6-3 and TRBJ2-5; 8 positions match TRBD2. Per the germline V gene, CDR1 is MNHEY and CDR2 is SVGEGT. The CDR3 extends over 16 amino acids. V shed 0 bases, J shed 13 bases, and the junction held 16 bases outside the gene matches. This chain's CDR3 is CASSYSIQSSGSRRYF. For the CDR3, the DNA is TGTGCCAGCAGTTACTCGATTCAGTCTAGCGGGTCTCGTAGGTACTTC.

The sample holds many counts of this clonotype. V is TRBV5-1 and J is TRBJ2-5; 7 bases match TRBD2. The CDR3 runs to 13 residues. The V segment lost 2 bases and the J segment 2 bases; nucleotides outside the gene matches: 0. Germline values: CDR1 SGHRS, CDR2 YFSETQ. CDR3 nucleotides: TGCGCCAGCAGCTTCGGGGGGCAAGAGACCCAGTACTTC. Its protein is CASSFGGQETQYF. Filled out from reference TRBV5-1 and TRBJ2-5, the complete variable domain reads KAGVTQTPRYLIKTRGQQVTLSCSPISGHRSVSWYQQTPGQGLQFLFEYFSETQRNKGNFPGRFSGRQFSNSRSEMNVSTLELGDSALYLCASSFGGQETQYFGPGTRLLVL.

This clonotype was seen a few times. V usage is TRBV6-5 and J usage is TRBJ2-3, with D perhaps matching TRBD2 (6 bases). V was pared by 3 bases and J by 5 bases, with 15 bases between. This CDR3 contains 15 residues. CDR1 MNHEY and CDR2 SVGAGI come from the germline V gene. The CDR3 is CASSYLGLGGDTQYF. CDR3 DNA sequence: TGTGCCAGCAGTTATTTGGGACTGGGGGGAGATACGCAGTATTTT.

This clonotype turned up a few times. The rearrangement uses TRBV6-1 and TRBJ2-3, with D unclear. There are 12 residues in the CDR3. Trimming pared 2 bases from V and 6 bases from J, leaving 6 bases between. Germline-derived CDR1 and CDR2 are MNHNS and SASEGT. This chain's CDR3 is CASSELWDTQYF. CDR3 in DNA: TGTGCCAGCAGTGAACTGTGGGATACGCAGTATTTT.

The chain combines TRBV20-1 with TRBJ2-1; D not resolved. The CDR3 is 11 residues long. Germline CDR1 reads DFQATT; CDR2 reads SNEGSKA (reference sequence). The CDR3 spells CSLQIYNEQFF. The CDR3 nucleotides are TGCAGCCTACAGATCTACAATGAGCAGTTCTTC.

This clonotype appeared many times. The chain couples TRBV3-1 to TRBJ2-1; perhaps TRBD2 as D (6 bases). The germline V and J ends were trimmed by 4 bases and 3 bases, with 13 bases remaining between them. Germline CDR1 is LGHDT and CDR2 is YNNKEL (reference sequence). The CDR3 contains 15 residues. The CDR3: CASSPSGSRYNEQFF. The CDR3 region has the DNA TGTGCCAGCAGCCCAAGCGGGTCTCGCTACAATGAGCAGTTCTTC.

This clonotype has just a few counts. The chain carries TRBV5-1 and TRBJ2-1, with 9 bases identical to TRBD2. The CDR3 extends over 15 amino acids. J lost 9 bases, V lost 1 base, and 8 bases had no gene match. Germline V gene sequence: CDR1 SGHRS, CDR2 YFSETQ. The DNA of the CDR3 is TGCGCCAGCAGCTTGTTAGCGGGAGAACGGAGTGAGCAGTTCTTC. It is translated as CASSLLAGERSEQFF.